The 14 T cell receptor beta chains below all came from one sample that was sequenced in a study of cytomegalovirus exposure and HLA in healthy donors. It was with 60 Vbeta and 13 Jbeta primers that the PCR ran. Profiling relied on immunoSEQ multiplex PCR, and the TCRdb table lists in-frame clones only, not all of them. The data show some 120,000 clones, approximately 80% seen once. Material: PBMCs. All receptors derive from a man aged 35 to 55 in good health and CMV-seronegative.

This chain connects TRBV11-1 to TRBJ2-4; weak D call: TRBD1 (5 bases). Germline CDR1 is SGHAT and CDR2 is FQDESV (reference sequence). This CDR3 region has 12 residues. V was shortened by 4 bases and J by 8 bases, with 9 bases between the two germline ends. The CDR3 is CASSSTEDIQYF. In DNA, the CDR3 is TGTGCCAGCAGCTCGACAGAGGACATTCAGTACTTC.

This clone was recorded a few times. J is TRBJ2-7 and V is TRBV19; the match to TRBD1 covers 9 bases. V lost 9 bases, J lost 7 bases, and 4 bases stayed unmatched. This CDR3 contains 11 residues. Per the germline V gene, CDR1 is LNHDA and CDR2 is SQIVND (reference sequence). The DNA of the CDR3 is TGTGCCAGCGGACAGGGGTGGGAGCAGTACTTC. Protein product: CASGQGWEQYF.

J is TRBJ2-7 and V is TRBV10-3; 9 positions agree with TRBD1. Germline V gene lookup returns CDR1 ENHRY and CDR2 SYGVKD. The CDR3 consists of 13 residues. The trim removed 6 bases at V and 4 bases at J, leaving 4 bases unmatched. The CDR3 reads CAIRVDRGYEQYF. As DNA, the CDR3 is TGTGCCATCAGAGTGGACAGGGGTTACGAGCAGTACTTC.

J is TRBJ1-2 and V is TRBV7-9; the match to TRBD1 covers 8 bases. The V and J ends lost 4 bases and 2 bases, in that order; junction bases with no gene match: 6. CDR3 length equals 15 residues. From germline, CDR1 is SEHNR and CDR2 FQNEAQ (reference sequence). CDR3 protein: CASSSQTGANYGYTF. The DNA for the CDR3 is TGTGCCAGCAGCTCACAGACAGGGGCAAACTATGGCTACACCTTC. Full variable domain (rest looked up from reference TRBV7-9 and TRBJ1-2): DTGVSQNPRHKITKRGQNVTFRCDPISEHNRLYWYRQTLGQGPEFLTYFQNEAQLEKSRLLSDRFSAERPKGSFSTLEIQRTEQGDSAMYLCASSSQTGANYGYTFGSGTRLTVV.

This chain links TRBV15 with TRBJ1-2, with D perhaps TRBD1 (6 bases). This CDR3 is 15 amino acids long. The germline gives CDR1 LNHNV, CDR2 YYDKDF (reference sequence). Trimming stripped 1 base from V and 1 base from J, with 10 bases between. CDR3 region: CATSRGRGGNYGYTF. The CDR3 DNA is TGTGCCACCAGCAGAGGCAGGGGTGGTAACTATGGCTACACCTTC. Variable domain in full (rest from reference TRBV15 and TRBJ1-2): DAMVIQNPRYQVTQFGKPVTLSCSQTLNHNVMYWYQQKSSQAPKLLFHYYDKDFNNEADTPDNFQSRRPNTSFCFLDIRSPGLGDTAMYLCATSRGRGGNYGYTFGSGTRLTVV.

The chain has TRBV9 and TRBJ1-1; 7 bases are a match to TRBD1. V was pared by 4 bases and J by 1 base, with 10 bases of the junction left unmatched. CDR3 length: 16 residues. Germline assignment: CDR1 SGDLS and CDR2 YYNGEE. CDR3 coding DNA: TGTGCCAGCAGCCCCAGAGGGGGCTCAGGGAACACTGAAGCTTTCTTT. Residues: CASSPRGGSGNTEAFF. Full variable domain (remainder filled in from reference TRBV9 and TRBJ1-1): DSGVTQTPKHLITATGQRVTLRCSPRSGDLSVYWYQQSLDQGLQFLIQYYNGEERAKGNILERFSAQQFPDLHSELNLSSLELGDSALYFCASSPRGGSGNTEAFFGQGTRLTVV.

Only a few counts were recorded for this clone. The J gene is TRBJ2-7, the V gene TRBV18, with 7 bases that match TRBD1. Germline loops: CDR1 KGHSH, CDR2 LQKENI. With V trimmed by 3 bases and J by 3 bases, 2 bases remained unmatched. This CDR3 comprises 13 residues. CDR3 sequence: CASSPGTVYEQYF. CDR3 DNA sequence: TGTGCCAGCTCACCGGGGACAGTCTACGAGCAGTACTTC.

This chain uses TRBV30 with TRBJ2-2; the D gene is possibly TRBD1 (5 bases). Germline CDR1 is GTSNPN and CDR2 is SVGIG (reference sequence). This CDR3 is 12 amino acids long. With 2 bases removed from V and 4 bases from J, the gap between germline ends came to 5 bases. The CDR3 loop reads CAWSRGTGELFF. CDR3 nucleotides: TGTGCCTGGAGTAGGGGCACCGGGGAGCTGTTTTTT. The full variable domain, with the rest looked up from reference TRBV30 and TRBJ2-2, is SQTIHQWPATLVQPVGSPLSLECTVEGTSNPNLYWYRQAAGRGLQLLFYSVGIGQISSEVPQNLSASRPQDRQFILSSKKLLLSDSGFYLCAWSRGTGELFFGEGSRLTVL.

The rearrangement joins TRBV9 to TRBJ2-3; 10 bases line up with TRBD1. V lost 0 bases, J lost 8 bases, and 9 bases stayed unmatched. Germline CDR1 SGDLS, CDR2 YYNGEE. CDR3 length: 16 residues. The CDR3 region is CASSVEGRQGAGTQYF. The CDR3 region has the DNA TGTGCCAGCAGCGTAGAGGGGAGACAGGGGGCCGGTACGCAGTATTTT.

Only a few counts were recorded for this clone. The chain uses TRBV6-1 and TRBJ2-7, with TRBD1 matching over 8 bases. From germline, CDR1 is MNHNS and CDR2 SASEGT. The CDR3 covers 14 residues. The J segment lost 6 bases and the V segment lost 6 bases, leaving 10 bases of the junction unmatched. Written as DNA, the CDR3 is TGTGCCAGCAGCTCTAGACAGGGGATCGGCGAGCAGTACTTC. Its protein is CASSSRQGIGEQYF.

This chain links TRBV5-1 with TRBJ2-7, with 7 bases that match TRBD1. The V gene end was trimmed by 4 bases and the J gene end by 2 bases; junction bases not matched to a gene: 3. The germline V gene encodes CDR1 SGHRS and CDR2 YFSETQ. The CDR3 contains 13 residues. The CDR3 DNA reads as TGCGCCAGCAGCGCGACAGGGACCTACGAGCAGTACTTC. Translated, it gives CASSATGTYEQYF. Looking up the rest from reference TRBV5-1 and TRBJ2-7 gives the full variable domain: KAGVTQTPRYLIKTRGQQVTLSCSPISGHRSVSWYQQTPGQGLQFLFEYFSETQRNKGNFPGRFSGRQFSNSRSEMNVSTLELGDSALYLCASSATGTYEQYFGPGTRLTVT.

The CDR3 sequence: CASSVVGVGTDTQYF. The CDR3 DNA reads TGTGCCAGCAGCGTAGTCGGGGTGGGCACAGATACGCAGTATTTT. V gene TRBV9 combines with J gene TRBJ2-3, with D perhaps matching TRBD2 (5 bases). Germline values: CDR1 SGDLS, CDR2 YYNGEE. The V end lost 0 bases, the J end lost 1 base, and 9 bases lay between the germline ends. The CDR3 consists of 15 residues. Filled out from reference TRBV9 and TRBJ2-3, the complete variable domain reads DSGVTQTPKHLITATGQRVTLRCSPRSGDLSVYWYQQSLDQGLQFLIQYYNGEERAKGNILERFSAQQFPDLHSELNLSSLELGDSALYFCASSVVGVGTDTQYFGPGTRLTVL.

The count of this clone is one. This chain connects TRBV2 to TRBJ2-3; D is possibly TRBD2 (6 bases). Germline V lookup: CDR1 SNHLY, CDR2 FYNNEI. The V end was cut by 8 bases, the J end by 6 bases, with 15 bases between. The CDR3 is 13 residues long. In DNA form, the CDR3 reads TGTGCCAGCCGGAGGGACTCCAGGGATACGCAGTATTTT. It codes for CASRRDSRDTQYF.

The gene calls are TRBV6-5 and TRBJ1-4; 8 nucleotides match TRBD1. V gave up 5 bases and J gave up 5 bases; unmatched junction bases: 7. The CDR3 extends over 15 amino acids. Germline CDR1 reads MNHEY; CDR2 reads SVGAGI. CDR3 DNA: TGTGCCAGCAGTCTCCAGGGGGCGAAGAATGAAAAACTGTTTTTT. This translates into CASSLQGAKNEKLFF.